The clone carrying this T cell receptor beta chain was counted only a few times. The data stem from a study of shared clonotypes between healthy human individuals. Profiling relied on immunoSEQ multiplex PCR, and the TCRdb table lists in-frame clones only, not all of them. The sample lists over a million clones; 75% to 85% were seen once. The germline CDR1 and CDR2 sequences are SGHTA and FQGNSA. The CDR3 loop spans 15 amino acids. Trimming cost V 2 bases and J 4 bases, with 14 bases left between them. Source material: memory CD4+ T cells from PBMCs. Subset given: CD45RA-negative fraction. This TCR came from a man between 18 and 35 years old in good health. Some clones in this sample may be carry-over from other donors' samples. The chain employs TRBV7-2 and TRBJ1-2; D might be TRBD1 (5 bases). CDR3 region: CASSLRKGLGYGYTF. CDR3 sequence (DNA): TGTGCCAGCAGCTTAAGGAAGGGGTTGGGCTATGGCTACACCTTC.